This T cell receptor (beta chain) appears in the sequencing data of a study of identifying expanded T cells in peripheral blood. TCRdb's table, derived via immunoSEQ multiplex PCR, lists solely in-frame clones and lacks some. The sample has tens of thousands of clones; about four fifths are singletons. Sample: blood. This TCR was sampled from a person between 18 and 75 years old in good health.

CDR3 sequence (DNA): TGTGCCAGCTCACCATCTAGCGGGAGTGAGACCCAGTACTTC. Its translation is CASSPSSGSETQYF. V is TRBV18 and J is TRBJ2-5; TRBD2 matches at 10 bases. The V and J ends lost 2 bases and 5 bases, in that order; junction bases with no gene match: 2. The germline V gene has CDR1 KGHSH and CDR2 LQKENI. There are 14 residues in the CDR3.